A single sample gave rise to the 29 T cell receptor beta chains below, sequenced in a study of blood T cell repertoires in COVID-19. Data came from immunoSEQ multiplex PCR; TCRdb stores just in-frame clones and leaves some out. The data show 200,000 to 250,000 clones, with over 80% seen just once and approximately 6.2% held by the top ten. Sequencing input: PBMCs or T cells enriched from blood (not recorded which). The receptors were sampled from a woman in her 40s who had recovered from COVID-19.

V and J are TRBV7-9 and TRBJ2-3; TRBD2 aligns across 9 bases. CDR1 and CDR2 (germline): SEHNR, FQNEAQ (reference sequence). The CDR3 sequence is 15 residues long. The junction had 6 bases not matched to a gene; V was cut back by 5 bases and J by 3 bases. Here the CDR3 DNA reads TGTGCCAGCAGCCCAGCGGGGGGTAGAACAGATACGCAGTATTTT. Its protein product is CASSPAGGRTDTQYF.

This sequence joins TRBV2 and TRBJ1-2; 11 bases align to TRBD1. Per germline, CDR1 SNHLY and CDR2 FYNNEI. V gave up 5 bases and J gave up 8 bases; unmatched junction bases: 10. The CDR3 has 15 amino acids. The CDR3 spells CASSTEWTGGEGYTF. The CDR3 region has the DNA TGTGCCAGCAGTACAGAATGGACAGGGGGCGAAGGCTACACCTTC.

This clone occurred once. The V call is TRBV28, the J call TRBJ2-7, with 7 bases that match TRBD2. CDR1 is MDHEN and CDR2 is SYDVKM in the germline V gene. Losses at the gene ends were 5 bases for V and 0 bases for J; bases not matched to a gene: 4. The CDR3 runs to 14 residues. CDR3 loop: CASSAAGSSYEQYF. CDR3 coding DNA: TGTGCCAGCAGTGCAGCGGGGAGCTCCTACGAGCAGTACTTC.

The V call is TRBV5-4, the J call TRBJ2-5, with 8 bases matching TRBD2. The germline V gene encodes CDR1 SGHNT and CDR2 YYREEE (reference sequence). J lost 5 bases, V lost 3 bases, and 6 bases had no gene match. This CDR3 comprises 14 residues. The CDR3: CASSWSGSKETQYF. CDR3 in DNA: TGTGCCAGCAGCTGGAGCGGGAGTAAGGAGACCCAGTACTTC.

V and J are TRBV18 and TRBJ2-1; 11 bases match TRBD1. Germline V gene lookup returns CDR1 KGHSH and CDR2 LQKENI. This CDR3 region has 16 residues. J lost 8 bases, V lost 3 bases, and 9 bases had no gene match. CDR3 bases: TGTGCCAGCTCACCGACCGGGACAGGGGGGTTCTATGAGCAGTTCTTC. Its protein is CASSPTGTGGFYEQFF.

This chain links TRBV18 with TRBJ2-1, with 11 nucleotides matching TRBD1. V was pared by 1 base and J by 2 bases, with 4 bases of the junction left unmatched. Germline lookup yields CDR1 KGHSH and CDR2 LQKENI. The CDR3 is 17 amino acids. CDR3 in amino acids: CASSPQRGQGAYNEQFF. The CDR3 coding sequence is TGTGCCAGCTCACCACAACGGGGACAGGGGGCCTACAATGAGCAGTTCTTC.

V and J are TRBV5-3 and TRBJ1-5; D gene uncertain. TRBV5-3 is assigned to the ORF class and has an uncertain function. Deletions cut 4 bases from V and 2 bases from J, with 13 bases between. The CDR3 totals 15 residues. The CDR3 loop reads CARSLRPGGNQPQHF. CDR3 nucleotide sequence: TGTGCCAGAAGCCTCCGGCCCGGGGGCAATCAGCCCCAGCATTTT.

The gene calls are TRBV5-8 and TRBJ2-5; weak D call: TRBD2 (6 bases). V was shortened by 2 bases and J by 9 bases, with 14 bases between the two germline ends. CDR3 size: 13 residues. CDR1 and CDR2 (germline): SGHTS, YDEGEE. In DNA, the CDR3 is TGTGCCAGCAGCTTTGGGGGGTTTGATGCCCAGTACTTC. This sequence encodes CASSFGGFDAQYF.

The chain couples TRBV27 to TRBJ1-2; D perhaps matches TRBD1 (5 bases). V lost 9 bases and J 0 bases, leaving 11 bases between the germline ends. Germline V gene data show CDR1 as MNHEY and CDR2 as SMNVEV (reference sequence). CDR3 size: 13 residues. The CDR3 DNA sequence: TGTGCCAGTTCCCCGACAGCTAACTATGGCTACACCTTC. This sequence encodes CASSPTANYGYTF.

Comments on this clone: Within the sample, other DNA sequences also encode this same CDR3. The chain combines TRBV4-1 with TRBJ1-3, with D unclear. CDR3 length equals 14 residues. Germline V gene lookup returns CDR1 MGHRA and CDR2 YSYEKL. The V end was cut by 5 bases, the J end by 8 bases, with 16 bases between. In nucleotides, the CDR3 is TGCGCCAGCAGCTTTGGAGGAGGAAAAGACACCATATATTTT. Its translation: CASSFGGGKDTIYF.

The rearrangement links TRBV10-3 to TRBJ1-4, with no clear D. The CDR3 is 11 amino acids. Germline CDR1 and CDR2: ENHRY and SYGVKD. The germline V and J ends were trimmed by 5 bases and 5 bases, with 3 bases remaining between them. The CDR3 nucleotides are TGTGCCATCAGTTCGAATGAAAAACTGTTTTTT. This sequence encodes CAISSNEKLFF.

This clone was seen just once. Additional DNA sequences in this sample encode the identical CDR3. The J gene is TRBJ2-3, the V gene TRBV4-3; a weak D match, TRBD2 (5 bases). The V gene lost 2 bases and the J gene lost 3 bases, with 6 bases spanning the gap. Germline CDR1 LGHNA, CDR2 YSLEER. The CDR3 loop spans 13 amino acids. CDR3 in amino acids: CASSQLATDTQYF. The CDR3, as DNA: TGCGCCAGCAGCCAACTAGCAACAGATACGCAGTATTTT.

This chain joins TRBV24-1 and TRBJ2-3; 8 bases fit TRBD1. Germline-derived CDR1 and CDR2 are KGHDR and SFDVKD. This CDR3 spans 15 amino acids. Losses at the gene ends were 4 bases for V and 4 bases for J; bases not matched to a gene: 6. The DNA of the CDR3 is TGTGCCACCAGTGACCGACCAGGGGGCGCAGATACGCAGTATTTT. It is translated as CATSDRPGGADTQYF.

The rearrangement uses TRBV12-3 or TRBV12-4 and TRBJ2-3; no firm D call. V was cut by 6 bases and J by 4 bases, with 11 bases left in between. CDR3 length equals 13 residues. The CDR3 DNA follows: TGTGCCAGCAGACCGACTCCGGCAGATACGCAGTATTTT. Translation gives CASRPTPADTQYF.

This clone was counted only a few times. The chain couples TRBV2 to TRBJ1-5; D possibly corresponds to TRBD1 (5 bases). This CDR3 spans 15 amino acids. The germline V and J ends were trimmed by 6 bases and 0 bases, with 12 bases remaining between them. The V gene's germline CDR1 is SNHLY and CDR2 FYNNEI. CDR3 sequence reads: CASRLDSYSNQPQHF. CDR3 in DNA: TGTGCCAGCAGACTCGACAGTTATAGCAATCAGCCCCAGCATTTT.

The chain combines TRBV7-2 with TRBJ2-1, with TRBD2 as a possible D gene (5 bases). Trimming pared 4 bases from V and 3 bases from J, leaving 13 bases between. The CDR3 loop spans 15 amino acids. From germline, CDR1 is SGHTA and CDR2 FQGNSA. The CDR3 sequence is CASSSRAAVYNEQFF. CDR3 in DNA: TGTGCCAGCAGCTCGAGGGCCGCGGTCTACAATGAGCAGTTCTTC.

The rearrangement uses TRBV13 and TRBJ2-1; 9 bases are a match to TRBD2. J lost 9 bases, V lost 3 bases, and 15 bases had no gene match. The CDR3 totals 17 residues. Germline lookup yields CDR1 PRHDT and CDR2 FYEKMQ (reference sequence). DNA for the CDR3: TGTGCCAGCAGCTTTCCTAGCGGGATATCAATTTGGCGTGAGCAGTTCTTC. The encoded protein is CASSFPSGISIWREQFF.

The chain combines TRBV7-7 with TRBJ2-2, with D perhaps matching TRBD2 (6 bases). The CDR3 sequence is 13 residues long. V was pared by 5 bases and J by 4 bases, with 8 bases between. From germline, CDR1 is SSHAT and CDR2 FNYEAQ (reference sequence). CDR3 sequence (DNA): TGTGCCAGCAGCCAGGAGGGCACCGGGGAGCTGTTTTTT. This codes for CASSQEGTGELFF.

V usage is TRBV30 and J usage is TRBJ2-5, with D tentatively TRBD2 (5 bases). The V gene's germline CDR1 is GTSNPN and CDR2 SVGIG (reference sequence). The V end lost 0 bases, the J end lost 2 bases, and 19 bases lay between the germline ends. CDR3 length: 17 amino acids. The CDR3 spells CAWSVRDVGGLQETQYF. Here the CDR3 DNA reads TGTGCCTGGAGTGTACGAGACGTTGGCGGGCTTCAAGAGACCCAGTACTTC.

This clone appeared a single time. J is TRBJ1-6 and V is TRBV24-1, with 9 bases fitting TRBD1. Trimming cost V 11 bases and J 6 bases; bases outside gene matches: 7. This CDR3 contains 14 residues. CDR1 and CDR2 (germline): KGHDR, SFDVKD. The CDR3 sequence: CAKTGQGCNSPLHF. The CDR3 coding sequence is TGTGCCAAAACGGGACAGGGATGTAATTCACCCCTCCACTTT.

The rearrangement joins TRBV10-3 to TRBJ2-1; TRBD2 matches 10 bases. Looked up from germline, CDR1 is ENHRY and CDR2 is SYGVKD. The CDR3 has 15 residues. Germline trimming cut 3 bases from V and 4 bases from J; bases unmatched to any gene: 3. The DNA for the CDR3 is TGTGCCATCAGTGAAGCGGGAGGGCTATACAATGAGCAGTTCTTC. Its translation is CAISEAGGLYNEQFF.

This chain connects TRBV7-2 to TRBJ1-2; maybe TRBD1 (5 bases). The germline V and J ends were trimmed by 8 bases and 7 bases, with 14 bases remaining between them. This CDR3 is built from 12 residues. CDR1 and CDR2 (germline): SGHTA, FQGNSA. CDR3 protein: CASRQGRSGYTF. For the CDR3, the DNA is TGTGCCAGCCGGCAGGGTCGCAGTGGCTACACCTTC. Full variable domain (missing parts from reference TRBV7-2 and TRBJ1-2): GAGVSQSPSNKVTEKGKDVELRCDPISGHTALYWYRQSLGQGLEFLIYFQGNSAPDKSGLPSDRFSAERTGGSVSTLTIQRTQQEDSAVYLCASRQGRSGYTFGSGTRLTVV.

This clone was seen a few times. This chain links TRBV24-1 with TRBJ2-7; 8 bases fit TRBD1. Looked up from germline, CDR1 is KGHDR and CDR2 is SFDVKD. V lost 0 bases to trimming and J lost 6 bases; unmatched junction nucleotides: 12. The CDR3 consists of 17 residues. Here the CDR3 reads CATSDLLDRTGWCEQYV. DNA of the CDR3: TGTGCCACCAGTGATTTGCTGGACCGGACAGGGTGGTGCGAGCAGTACGTC.

This clone has just a few counts. The chain is built from TRBV3-1 (or the pseudogene TRBV3-2) and TRBJ2-7; 7 bases agree with TRBD2. This CDR3 is built from 15 residues. The V and J ends lost 4 bases and 7 bases, in that order; junction bases with no gene match: 13. CDR1 and CDR2 (germline): LGHDT, YNNKEL (reference sequence). CDR3 residues: CASSRLLGGRSEQYF. The CDR3 DNA follows: TGTGCCAGCAGCCGGCTCCTAGGCGGGAGAAGTGAGCAGTACTTC.

The rearrangement links TRBV3-1 (or the pseudogene TRBV3-2) to TRBJ1-2; the D gene is possibly TRBD1 (6 bases). The germline V and J ends were trimmed by 3 bases and 7 bases, with 12 bases remaining between them. The CDR3 has 13 residues. Germline V gene lookup returns CDR1 LGHDT and CDR2 YNNKEL (reference sequence). CDR3 sequence (DNA): TGTGCCAGCAGCCATCAACAGGGCGGTGGCTACACCTTC. Translation gives CASSHQQGGGYTF.

The chain recombines TRBV24-1 with TRBJ2-1; 7 bases map to TRBD2. Germline assignment: CDR1 KGHDR and CDR2 SFDVKD. The CDR3 totals 14 residues. V shed 8 bases, J shed 2 bases, and the junction held 5 bases outside the gene matches. The CDR3: CATKSSGAYNEQFF. The CDR3 nucleotides are TGTGCCACCAAGTCTAGCGGAGCCTACAATGAGCAGTTCTTC.

This clone showed up just once. The chain links TRBV2 to TRBJ2-1; 7 bases fit TRBD2. Trimming cost V 6 bases and J 9 bases; bases outside gene matches: 11. The CDR3 consists of 14 residues. Germline V gene lookup returns CDR1 SNHLY and CDR2 FYNNEI. The CDR3 here is CASRGLVVVGEQFF. In DNA, the CDR3 is TGTGCCAGCAGAGGACTAGTGGTTGTAGGTGAGCAGTTCTTC.

V is TRBV9 and J is TRBJ2-3, with 7 bases lining up with TRBD2. Germline V CDR1 and CDR2: SGDLS, YYNGEE. The CDR3 sequence is 15 residues long. The junction had 4 bases not matched to a gene; V was cut back by 0 bases and J by 3 bases. CDR3 nucleotides: TGTGCCAGCAGCGTAGTTGGGACTACTACAGATACGCAGTATTTT. The encoded protein is CASSVVGTTTDTQYF.

Only one count was recorded for this clone. The chain employs TRBV7-6 and TRBJ2-1, with 8 bases fitting TRBD1. The junction had 5 bases not matched to a gene; V was cut back by 3 bases and J by 4 bases. The CDR3 contains 15 residues. The germline gives CDR1 SGHVS, CDR2 FNYEAQ. CDR3 DNA sequence: TGTGCCAGCAGCTTGTCTAACAGGGGGTACAATGAGCAGTTCTTC. It is translated as CASSLSNRGYNEQFF.